This TCR beta chain was profiled in a study of cytomegalovirus exposure and HLA in healthy donors. Study-level information: There were 65 million to 85 million unique TCRs (from HLA-typed donors) in an early data release. The study, taken as a whole, reports: After further analysis at a later stage, 15,000 to 20,000 TCR beta sequences were associated with HLA alleles at 0.05 false discovery rate. In a later analysis, the majority of CMV-associated beta chains seemingly showed HLA restriction.

The germline gives CDR1 SGHTA, CDR2 FQGTGA. This CDR3 is built from 13 residues. J gave up 10 bases and V 4 bases, and 8 bases lay outside the gene matches. This clone was counted between two and nine times. What it recognizes is unknown. Amplification used 60 Vbeta primers and 13 Jbeta primers. The table came from immunoSEQ multiplex PCR; TCRdb's copy has only in-frame clones and leaves some out. There are about 140,000 clones in the sample; over 70% occur only once, and about 2.8% lies in the top ten. V and J are TRBV7-3 and TRBJ2-3; 7 bases are shared with TRBD2. What was sequenced was PBMCs. The source is a male donor in good health and CMV-seronegative. The CDR3 spells CASSSSGSIAQYF. CDR3 DNA sequence: TGTGCCAGCAGCTCTAGCGGTTCGATTGCGCAGTATTTT.